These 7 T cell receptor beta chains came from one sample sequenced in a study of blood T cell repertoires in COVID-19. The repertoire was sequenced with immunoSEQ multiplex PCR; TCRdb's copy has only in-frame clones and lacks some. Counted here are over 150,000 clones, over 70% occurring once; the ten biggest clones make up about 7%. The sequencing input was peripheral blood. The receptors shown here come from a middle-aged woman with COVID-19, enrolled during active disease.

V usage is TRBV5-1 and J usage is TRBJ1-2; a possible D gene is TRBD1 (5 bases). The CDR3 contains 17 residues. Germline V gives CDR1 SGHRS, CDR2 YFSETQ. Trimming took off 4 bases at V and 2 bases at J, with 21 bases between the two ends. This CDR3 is CASSRQGSSLWNYGYTF. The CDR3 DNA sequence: TGCGCCAGCAGCAGGCAGGGTAGCTCACTTTGGAACTATGGCTACACCTTC.

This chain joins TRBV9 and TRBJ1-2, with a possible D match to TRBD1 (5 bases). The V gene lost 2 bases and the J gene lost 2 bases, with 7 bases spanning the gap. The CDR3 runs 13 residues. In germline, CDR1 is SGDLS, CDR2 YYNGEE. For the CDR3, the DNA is TGTGCCAGCAGCGTCAACAGGAACTATGGCTACACCTTC. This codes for CASSVNRNYGYTF.

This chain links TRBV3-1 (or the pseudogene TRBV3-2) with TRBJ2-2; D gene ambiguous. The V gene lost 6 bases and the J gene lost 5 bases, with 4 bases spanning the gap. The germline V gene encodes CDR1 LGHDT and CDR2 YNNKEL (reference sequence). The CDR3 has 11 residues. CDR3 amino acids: CASRSTGELFF. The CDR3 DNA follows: TGTGCCAGCAGATCGACCGGGGAGCTGTTTTTT.

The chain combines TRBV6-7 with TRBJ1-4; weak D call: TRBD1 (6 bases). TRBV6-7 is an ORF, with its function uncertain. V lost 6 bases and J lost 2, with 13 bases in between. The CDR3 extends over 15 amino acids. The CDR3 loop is CASSQRQDTNEKLFF. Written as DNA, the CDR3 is TGTGCCAGCAGCCAGAGACAGGACACTAATGAAAAACTGTTTTTT.

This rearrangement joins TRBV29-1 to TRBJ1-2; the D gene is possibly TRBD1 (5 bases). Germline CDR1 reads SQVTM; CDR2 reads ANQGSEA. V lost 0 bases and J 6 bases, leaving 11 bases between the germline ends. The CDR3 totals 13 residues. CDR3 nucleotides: TGCAGCGTTGAAGATCTGGGGCCGGATGGCTACACCTTC. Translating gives CSVEDLGPDGYTF.

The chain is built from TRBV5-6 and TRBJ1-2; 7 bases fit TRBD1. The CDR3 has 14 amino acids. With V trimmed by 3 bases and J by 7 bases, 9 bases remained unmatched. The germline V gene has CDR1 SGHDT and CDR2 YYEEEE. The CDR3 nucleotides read TGTGCCAGCAGCTCACTCCGGGACAGCCCTGGCTACACCTTC. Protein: CASSSLRDSPGYTF.

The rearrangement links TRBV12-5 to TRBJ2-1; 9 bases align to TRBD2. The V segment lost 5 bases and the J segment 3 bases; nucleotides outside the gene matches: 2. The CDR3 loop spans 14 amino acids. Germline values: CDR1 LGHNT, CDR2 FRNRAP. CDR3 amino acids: CASGVAGVYNEQFF. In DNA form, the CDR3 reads TGTGCTAGTGGTGTAGCGGGAGTCTACAATGAGCAGTTCTTC.